Each of the 30 T cell receptor beta chains below was sequenced from the same sample in a study of blood T cell repertoires in COVID-19. Profiled with immunoSEQ multiplex PCR; TCRdb holds only in-frame clones, not every one. The sample has about 100,000 clones, roughly 88% seen once. The sequencing input was peripheral blood. Source of these receptors: a woman aged 55-70 years with acute or convalescent COVID-19.

The J gene is TRBJ1-1, the V gene TRBV6-5, with D possibly being TRBD1 (6 bases). The CDR3 has 15 amino acids. Germline lookup yields CDR1 MNHEY and CDR2 SVGAGI. Between the trimmed V and J ends, which lost 0 bases and 1 base, there was a span of 9 bases. The CDR3 protein is CASSYSDSRNTEAFF. The CDR3, as DNA: TGTGCCAGCAGTTACTCGGACAGCAGGAACACTGAAGCTTTCTTT.

V is TRBV2 and J is TRBJ1-3, with no clear D. Deletions cut 5 bases from V and 4 bases from J, with 6 bases between. There are 12 residues in the CDR3. CDR1 is SNHLY and CDR2 is FYNNEI in the germline V gene. The CDR3 region has the DNA TGTGCCAGCAGTCAGACAGGAAACACCATATATTTT. Its protein product is CASSQTGNTIYF. The variable domain in full, completed from reference TRBV2 and TRBJ1-3, reads EPEVTQTPSHQVTQMGQEVILRCVPISNHLYFYWYRQILGQKVEFLVSFYNNEISEKSEIFDDQFSVERPDGSNFTLKIRSTKLEDSAMYFCASSQTGNTIYFGEGSWLTVV.

This chain joins TRBV6-5 and TRBJ1-1, with D unclear. Germline loops: CDR1 MNHEY, CDR2 SVGAGI. The V end lost 8 bases, the J end lost 7 bases, and 11 bases lay between the germline ends. This CDR3 is 11 amino acids long. This CDR3 is CASRSRDEAFF. In DNA form, the CDR3 reads TGTGCCAGCCGATCACGAGATGAAGCTTTCTTT.

J is TRBJ2-5 and V is TRBV28; 9 bases map to TRBD2. The CDR3 contains 16 residues. Germline values: CDR1 MDHEN, CDR2 SYDVKM. Trimming took 5 bases from V and 0 from J; bases not matched to a gene: 7. The CDR3 coding sequence is TGTGCCAGCAGTATCCTAGCGGGAAGCTACCAAGAGACCCAGTACTTC. Translating gives CASSILAGSYQETQYF.

This chain connects TRBV27 to TRBJ2-1; D might be TRBD1 (5 bases). The V gene lost 3 bases and the J gene lost 0 bases, with 9 bases spanning the gap. CDR3 length: 15 residues. The germline gives CDR1 MNHEY, CDR2 SMNVEV (reference sequence). CDR3 amino acids: CASSFRATSYNEQFF. The CDR3 coding sequence is TGTGCCAGCAGTTTCAGGGCTACCTCCTACAATGAGCAGTTCTTC.

This sequence joins TRBV20-1 and TRBJ2-4, with no clear D. V shed 3 bases and J shed 8 bases, with 14 bases lying between them. CDR3 length equals 13 residues. The germline V gene encodes CDR1 DFQATT and CDR2 SNEGSKA (reference sequence). In nucleotides, the CDR3 is TGCAGTGCTAGTCCTACCCTTGGTGACATTCAGTACTTC. Translated: CSASPTLGDIQYF.

V and J are TRBV9 and TRBJ2-1; D perhaps matches TRBD1 (5 bases). The CDR3 consists of 16 residues. Germline V gene lookup returns CDR1 SGDLS and CDR2 YYNGEE. V shed 2 bases and J shed 2 bases, with 14 bases lying between them. CDR3 nucleotides: TGTGCCAGCAGCGTTATCGACAGATCACCCTACAATGAGCAGTTCTTC. It translates to CASSVIDRSPYNEQFF.

The chain carries TRBV4-1 and TRBJ1-2, with D possibly TRBD1 on 5 matching bases. Germline V lookup: CDR1 MGHRA, CDR2 YSYEKL. Trimming left V 7 bases short and J 5 bases short, with 11 bases between. This CDR3 has 12 amino acids. Written as DNA, the CDR3 is TGCGCCAGCAAAGACAGCCTTTATGGCTACACCTTC. This translates into CASKDSLYGYTF.

This chain joins TRBV19 and TRBJ2-1, with 10 bases aligning to TRBD2. The germline V gene encodes CDR1 LNHDA and CDR2 SQIVND (reference sequence). Trimming removed 7 bases from V and 6 bases from J; junction bases left unmatched: 9. CDR3 length: 15 amino acids. The CDR3 sequence is CASTPRAGGPNEQFF. The CDR3 nucleotides read TGTGCCAGTACCCCACGAGCGGGAGGGCCCAATGAGCAGTTCTTC.

The rearrangement links TRBV9 to TRBJ1-5; D gene unclear. The CDR3 runs to 15 residues. Between the trimmed V and J ends, which lost 1 base and 4 bases, there was a span of 12 bases. The germline CDR1 and CDR2 sequences are SGDLS and YYNGEE. The CDR3 DNA follows: TGTGCCAGCAGCGTAACCCCCGACACGAATCAGCCCCAGCATTTT. Protein sequence: CASSVTPDTNQPQHF.

The genes are TRBV28 and TRBJ2-7, with D tentatively TRBD1 (6 bases). Germline values: CDR1 MDHEN, CDR2 SYDVKM. Trimming took 8 bases from V and 2 from J, leaving 16 bases between them. This CDR3 spans 14 amino acids. The CDR3, as DNA: TGTGCCAGCGCCTCCAGGGGAATCACCTACGAGCAGTACTTC. Translation: CASASRGITYEQYF.

This clone was seen once. The chain couples TRBV19 to TRBJ1-1; a weak D match, TRBD1 (5 bases). This CDR3 comprises 12 residues. Trimming took off 6 bases at V and 10 bases at J, with 15 bases between the two ends. Germline CDR1 LNHDA, CDR2 SQIVND (reference sequence). CDR3 sequence reads: CASSGAGVTAFF. The CDR3 bases are TGTGCCAGTAGCGGGGCGGGGGTAACAGCTTTCTTT.

V usage is TRBV25-1 and J usage is TRBJ1-2, with D hard to call. The CDR3 length is 12 residues. Trimming left V 2 bases short and J 5 bases short, with 6 bases between. Germline V gene data show CDR1 as MGHDK and CDR2 as SYGVNS. CDR3 loop: CASSEAGYGYTF. The DNA of the CDR3 is TGTGCCAGCAGTGAAGCGGGGTATGGCTACACCTTC.

This clone was seen more than once but under ten times. The chain employs TRBV10-2 and TRBJ1-1; D possibly corresponds to TRBD1 (5 bases). The CDR3 length is 14 residues. Germline-derived CDR1 and CDR2 are WSHSY and SAAADI. Trimming removed 7 bases at V and 3 bases at J, with 15 bases between. This chain's CDR3 is CASTLGAWDTEAFF. The CDR3 bases are TGCGCCAGCACATTAGGGGCTTGGGACACTGAAGCTTTCTTT.

This clone was found a few times. The V gene is TRBV5-4, the J gene TRBJ1-6; a weak D match, TRBD1 (6 bases). V shed 4 bases and J shed 3 bases, with 17 bases lying between them. This CDR3 contains 17 residues. Germline-derived CDR1 and CDR2 are SGHNT and YYREEE (reference sequence). The CDR3 reads CASSPGGARGYNSPLHF. The DNA for the CDR3 is TGTGCCAGCAGCCCCGGTGGGGCCAGGGGCTATAATTCACCCCTCCACTTT.

This chain links TRBV19 with TRBJ1-5; a possible D gene is TRBD1 (6 bases). V lost 2 bases to trimming and J lost 9 bases, with 20 bases between them. This CDR3 contains 16 residues. Germline V gives CDR1 LNHDA, CDR2 SQIVND (reference sequence). CDR3: CASSITGTGQGRPQHF. The CDR3 DNA reads as TGTGCCAGTAGTATAACCGGTACAGGGCAGGGTCGGCCCCAGCATTTT.

The chain joins TRBV7-3 to TRBJ2-3; the D gene is possibly TRBD2 (6 bases). Germline lookup yields CDR1 SGHTA and CDR2 FQGTGA. The CDR3 covers 14 residues. Trimming cost V 5 bases and J 6 bases, with 15 bases left between them. CDR3 nucleotide sequence: TGTGCCAGCAGCCCCAGGCCTGGGAGGGATACGCAGTATTTT. Its protein is CASSPRPGRDTQYF.

The chain joins TRBV15 to TRBJ1-2, with a possible D match to TRBD1 (5 bases). Trimming cost V 1 base and J 3 bases, with 6 bases left between them. CDR3 length equals 13 residues. Germline V gene lookup returns CDR1 LNHNV and CDR2 YYDKDF (reference sequence). DNA for the CDR3: TGTGCCACCAGCAGAGGGGGGGACTATGGCTACACCTTC. This gives the protein CATSRGGDYGYTF.

The chain is built from TRBV2 and TRBJ2-2; 7 bases map to TRBD1. The germline gives CDR1 SNHLY, CDR2 FYNNEI. The CDR3 runs 14 residues. V trimming: 6 bases; J trimming: 4 bases; junction bases outside the gene matches: 5. The DNA of the CDR3 is TGTGCCAGCAGGTGGGACAGCAGCACCGGGGAGCTGTTTTTT. It encodes CASRWDSSTGELFF.

The chain employs TRBV6-1 and TRBJ2-7; 9 bases align to TRBD1. Trimming removed 3 bases from V and 0 bases from J; junction bases left unmatched: 6. The germline V gene encodes CDR1 MNHNS and CDR2 SASEGT. The CDR3 covers 16 residues. In DNA form, the CDR3 reads TGTGCCAGCAGTGACCAGGGACAGGGCGGCTCCTACGAGCAGTACTTC. Amino acid sequence: CASSDQGQGGSYEQYF.

The chain carries TRBV28 and TRBJ1-5; no definite D call. V lost 1 base and J lost 8, with 12 bases in between. This CDR3 is built from 14 residues. Germline CDR1 and CDR2: MDHEN and SYDVKM. The chain's CDR3 is CASSLSSSREPQHF. In nucleotides, the CDR3 is TGTGCCAGCAGTTTATCCTCCTCGAGGGAGCCCCAGCATTTT.

The chain recombines TRBV28 with TRBJ1-1, with 9 bases fitting TRBD1. CDR3 length: 13 residues. Germline V gives CDR1 MDHEN, CDR2 SYDVKM. Trimming at V came to 6 bases and at J to 8 bases, leaving 7 bases not matched to a gene. The CDR3 region has the DNA TGTGCCAGCAGAACCACAGGGGGCTGGGAAGCTTTCTTT. This gives the protein CASRTTGGWEAFF.

The V and J genes are TRBV7-9 and TRBJ1-2; maybe TRBD1 (6 bases). The CDR3 runs to 15 residues. The V gene lost 3 bases and the J gene lost 2 bases, with 13 bases spanning the gap. From germline, CDR1 is SEHNR and CDR2 FQNEAQ (reference sequence). The CDR3: CASSFEGTPNYGYTF. CDR3 DNA sequence: TGTGCCAGCAGCTTCGAAGGGACACCAAACTATGGCTACACCTTC.

The chain is built from TRBV30 and TRBJ1-2; D perhaps matches TRBD1 (6 bases). Trimming removed 8 bases at V and 3 bases at J, with 7 bases between. The CDR3 is 10 amino acids. The germline V gene has CDR1 GTSNPN and CDR2 SVGIG (reference sequence). In nucleotides, the CDR3 is TGTGCCGAGGGGGACTATGGCTACACCTTC. It is translated as CAEGDYGYTF.

The chain is built from TRBV12-3 or TRBV12-4 and TRBJ2-3; D possibly corresponds to TRBD2 (5 bases). V was trimmed by 5 bases and J by 2 bases, leaving 8 bases between them. The CDR3 spans 13 residues. This chain's CDR3 is CASSELVTDTQYF. The CDR3 DNA reads TGTGCCAGCAGTGAACTAGTCACAGATACGCAGTATTTT.

The chain couples TRBV6-5 to TRBJ2-1, with 10 bases fitting TRBD2. With 9 bases clipped from V and 9 bases from J, the junction kept 11 bases outside the gene matches. Per germline, CDR1 MNHEY and CDR2 SVGAGI. This CDR3 contains 14 residues. CDR3 sequence (DNA): TGTGCCAGTGACCCTAGCGGGAGCAGGAGTGAGCAGTTCTTC. Translating gives CASDPSGSRSEQFF.

The rearrangement uses TRBV15 and TRBJ1-4, with 9 positions matching TRBD1. Per the germline V gene, CDR1 is LNHNV and CDR2 is YYDKDF (reference sequence). CDR3 size: 16 residues. J was trimmed by 3 bases and V by 0 bases; bases with no gene match: 2. CDR3 amino acids: CATSRDGTGPNEKLFF. The CDR3 DNA reads TGTGCCACCAGCAGAGATGGGACAGGGCCTAATGAAAAACTGTTTTTT.

The rearrangement joins TRBV2 to TRBJ1-2, with 12 bases aligning to TRBD1. From germline, CDR1 is SNHLY and CDR2 FYNNEI. After removal of 6 bases from V and 9 bases from J, the junction contained 8 bases not matched to a gene. The CDR3 is made up of 14 amino acids. The CDR3 DNA reads TGTGCCAGCAGGGATGGGACAGGGGGCTTTCGCTACACCTTC. It encodes CASRDGTGGFRYTF.

This chain connects TRBV6-5 to TRBJ1-5; tentatively, D is TRBD1 (6 bases). With 6 bases removed from V and 9 bases from J, the gap between germline ends came to 12 bases. This CDR3 spans 12 amino acids. CDR1 is MNHEY and CDR2 is SVGAGI in the germline V gene. Here the CDR3 DNA reads TGTGCCAGCAGAATCAGGGGTGGGCCCCAGCATTTT. This gives the protein CASRIRGGPQHF.

The chain has TRBV7-9 and TRBJ1-2; TRBD1 agrees at 9 bases. CDR1 and CDR2 (germline): SEHNR, FQNEAQ (reference sequence). The CDR3 has 17 amino acids. After removal of 4 bases from V and 7 bases from J, the junction contained 16 bases not matched to a gene. The CDR3 sequence is CASSSTRPTGGSSGYTF. DNA for the CDR3: TGTGCCAGCAGCTCTACACGTCCCACAGGGGGCTCTAGTGGCTACACCTTC.